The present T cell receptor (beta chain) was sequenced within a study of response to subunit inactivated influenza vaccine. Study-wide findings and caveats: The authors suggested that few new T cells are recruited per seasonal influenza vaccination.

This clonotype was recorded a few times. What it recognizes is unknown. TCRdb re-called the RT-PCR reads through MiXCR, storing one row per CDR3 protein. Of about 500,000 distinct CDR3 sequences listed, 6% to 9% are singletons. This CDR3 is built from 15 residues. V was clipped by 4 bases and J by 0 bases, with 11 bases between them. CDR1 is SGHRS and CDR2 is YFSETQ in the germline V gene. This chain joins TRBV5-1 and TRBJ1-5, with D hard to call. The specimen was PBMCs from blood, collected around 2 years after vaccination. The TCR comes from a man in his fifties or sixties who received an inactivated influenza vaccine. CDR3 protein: CASSKDGDSNQPQHF. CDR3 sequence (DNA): TGCGCCAGCAGCAAGGACGGGGATAGCAATCAGCCCCAGCATTTT.